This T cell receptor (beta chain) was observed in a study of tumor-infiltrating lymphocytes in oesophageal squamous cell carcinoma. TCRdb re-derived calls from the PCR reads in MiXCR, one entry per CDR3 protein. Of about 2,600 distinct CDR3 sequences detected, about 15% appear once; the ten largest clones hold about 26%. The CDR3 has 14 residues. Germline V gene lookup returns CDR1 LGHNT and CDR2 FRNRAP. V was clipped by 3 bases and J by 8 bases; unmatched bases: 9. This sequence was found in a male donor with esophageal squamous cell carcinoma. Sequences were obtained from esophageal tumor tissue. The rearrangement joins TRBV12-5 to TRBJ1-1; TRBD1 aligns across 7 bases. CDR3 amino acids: CASGFGDSPREAFF. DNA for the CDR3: TGTGCTAGTGGTTTTGGGGACAGTCCTCGAGAAGCTTTCTTT.